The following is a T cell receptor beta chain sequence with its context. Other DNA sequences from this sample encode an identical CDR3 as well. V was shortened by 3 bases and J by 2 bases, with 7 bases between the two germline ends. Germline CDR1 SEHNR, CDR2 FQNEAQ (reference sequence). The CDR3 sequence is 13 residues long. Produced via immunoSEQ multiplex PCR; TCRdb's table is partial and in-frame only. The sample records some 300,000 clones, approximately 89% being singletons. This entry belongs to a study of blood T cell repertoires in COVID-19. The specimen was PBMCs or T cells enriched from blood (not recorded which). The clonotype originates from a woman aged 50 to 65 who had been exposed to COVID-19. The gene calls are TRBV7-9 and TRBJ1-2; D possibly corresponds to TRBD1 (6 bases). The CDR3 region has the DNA TGTGCCAGCAGCTTTCAGGGGAACTATGGCTACACCTTC. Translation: CASSFQGNYGYTF.